The rows below give T cell receptor beta chains drawn from one sample of a study of blood T cell repertoires in COVID-19. The assay was immunoSEQ multiplex PCR, and TCRdb's table has in-frame clones only and misses some. This table has a few hundred thousand clones, more than 65% appearing once. The material sequenced was peripheral blood. The receptors come from a human donor with acute or convalescent COVID-19. The donor label of this sample is uncertain. The CDR3 runs from the conserved cysteine through the conserved F or W. The D gene is left open where the match is weak. Rows give clone size only sometimes, using once, few, many, or a class for an expanded clone.

>-|-|TRBJ2-2|TRBV21-1
CASSGHQTSLNTGELFF
TGTGCCAGCAGCGGGCACCAGACTAGCCTTAACACCGGGGAGCTGTTTTTT
>-|-|TRBJ1-3|TRBV28
CASSLWGVSSGNTIYF
TGTGCCAGCAGTTTATGGGGAGTCTCCTCTGGAAACACCATATATTTT
>-|TRBD2|TRBJ2-1|TRBV20-1
CSASSRLAGYNEQFF
TGCAGTGCTAGTTCCCGACTAGCGGGCTACAATGAGCAGTTCTTC
>-|-|TRBJ1-5|TRBV7-9
CASSPEGGGSEPQHF
TGTGCCAGCAGCCCTGAGGGGGGAGGGTCGGAGCCCCAGCATTTT
>-|TRBD1|TRBJ1-2|TRBV7-9
CASSTQGQVIGYTF
TGTGCCAGCAGCACCCAGGGACAGGTGATTGGCTACACCTTC
>-|-|TRBJ1-5|TRBV2
CASGPPWGSGSNQPQHF
TGTGCCAGCGGCCCCCCGTGGGGGAGCGGGAGCAATCAGCCCCAGCATTTT
>-|TRBD1|TRBJ1-2|TRBV18
CASSLGQGDGYTF
TGTGCCAGCTCGTTGGGACAGGGCGATGGCTACACCTTC
>-|TRBD2|TRBJ2-7|TRBV5-1
CASSLSGSSSYEQYF
TGCGCCAGCAGCCTTAGCGGGTCGAGCTCCTACGAGCAGTACTTC
>-|-|TRBJ1-1|TRBV15
CATSPRVYTEAFF
TGTGCCACCAGCCCCAGGGTATACACTGAAGCTTTCTTT
>-|TRBD1|TRBJ1-4|TRBV5-5
CASSRRQGGKEKLFF
TGTGCCAGCAGCAGGAGACAGGGCGGTAAGGAAAAACTGTTTTTT
>-|-|TRBJ1-2|TRBV6-6
CASSQSLYGYTF
TGTGCCAGCAGTCAATCCCTTTATGGCTACACCTTC
>-|TRBD1|TRBJ2-1|TRBV18
CASSSRDRVAGSEQFF
TGTGCCAGCTCAAGTCGGGACAGAGTTGCTGGGAGTGAGCAGTTCTTC
>-|-|TRBJ1-2|TRBV30
CAWSSGPGGSYTF
TGTGCCTGGAGTTCCGGGCCTGGAGGGAGCTACACCTTC
>-|TRBD2|TRBJ2-2|TRBV19
CASRTSGGASGELFF
TGTGCCAGTAGGACTAGCGGGGGGGCTTCCGGGGAGCTGTTTTTT
>once|TRBD2|TRBJ2-3|TRBV7-8
CASSLGRGGANTQYF
TGTGCCAGCAGCTTAGGGCGGGGGGGAGCAAATACGCAGTATTTT
>-|-|TRBJ2-1|TRBV3-1/TRBV3-2
CASSPMRTNNEQFF
TGTGCCAGCAGCCCCATGCGGACTAACAATGAGCAGTTCTTC
>-|TRBD2|TRBJ2-3|TRBV11-2
CASRYTSGGTDTQYF
TGTGCCAGCAGATATACTAGCGGGGGCACAGATACGCAGTATTTT
>few|TRBD1|TRBJ1-4|TRBV11-2
CASSLGQPSIGEKLFF
TGTGCCAGCAGCTTGGGACAGCCGTCAATCGGTGAAAAACTGTTTTTT
>-|-|TRBJ1-1|TRBV27
CASSPQTGVMNTEAFF
TGTGCCAGCAGTCCCCAAACAGGCGTGATGAACACTGAAGCTTTCTTT
>-|-|TRBJ1-6|TRBV12-3/TRBV12-4
CASSLGGGAPLHF
TGTGCCAGCAGTTTAGGGGGAGGGGCACCCCTCCACTTT
>-|TRBD2|TRBJ2-2|TRBV6-2/TRBV6-3
CASSYAAGGYNTGELFF
TGTGCCAGCAGTTACGCAGCGGGGGGGTATAACACCGGGGAGCTGTTTTTT
>-|-|TRBJ2-7|TRBV3-1/TRBV3-2
CASSHHTGQLYEQYF
TGTGCCAGCAGCCACCATACCGGACAGCTCTACGAGCAGTACTTC
>-|TRBD2|TRBJ2-5|TRBV28
CASSLWTASGGLGETQYF
TGTGCCAGCAGTTTATGGACGGCTAGCGGGGGGTTGGGGGAGACCCAGTACTTC
>-|TRBD1|TRBJ2-7|TRBV10-3
CAISDPGQGAYEQYF
TGTGCCATCAGTGACCCGGGACAGGGGGCCTACGAGCAGTACTTC
>-|TRBD1|TRBJ2-3|TRBV18
CASSLTGAETDTQYF
TGTGCCAGCTCCCTGACAGGGGCCGAAACAGATACGCAGTATTTT
>-|-|TRBJ2-2|TRBV5-6
CASSRRGSTGELFF
TGTGCCAGCAGCCGGCGGGGTAGCACCGGGGAGCTGTTTTTT
>-|TRBD1|TRBJ1-1|TRBV29-1
CSVINRDSTEAFF
TGCAGCGTTATCAACAGGGACAGCACTGAAGCTTTCTTT
>-|-|TRBJ2-2|TRBV5-1
CASSRTGHTFGELFF
TGCGCCAGCAGCAGAACGGGACATACCTTCGGGGAGCTGTTTTTT
>few|TRBD2|TRBJ2-3|TRBV2
CASKSSGTIDTQYF
TGTGCCAGCAAATCTAGCGGGACTATAGATACGCAGTATTTT
>-|-|TRBJ2-1|TRBV10-3
CAISSPDRSNEQFF
TGTGCCATCAGTTCCCCGGACAGATCCAATGAGCAGTTCTTC
>-|-|TRBJ2-7|TRBV5-4
CASSLTRLSYEQYF
TGTGCCAGCAGCTTGACAAGACTCTCCTACGAGCAGTACTTC
>-|-|TRBJ2-5|TRBV18
CASSYIGVSETQYF
TGTGCCAGCTCTTATATCGGGGTTTCAGAGACCCAGTACTTC
>once|-|TRBJ1-1|TRBV18
CASSPFDIGMNTEAFF
TGTGCCAGCTCACCTTTCGACATTGGAATGAACACTGAAGCTTTCTTT
>-|-|TRBJ2-7|TRBV5-4
CASSVEGRGEQYF
TGTGCCAGCAGCGTCGAGGGCCGCGGCGAGCAGTACTTC
>-|TRBD1|TRBJ2-2|TRBV5-1
CASRVQGSTGELFF
TGCGCCAGCAGAGTACAGGGGTCTACCGGGGAGCTGTTTTTT
>few|TRBD1|TRBJ1-2|TRBV5-5
CASSLIPAGGGYTF
TGTGCCAGCAGCTTGATTCCGGCAGGGGGTGGCTACACCTTC
>-|TRBD1|TRBJ1-6|TRBV12-5
CASGLGQGWSPLHF
TGTGCTAGTGGTTTGGGACAGGGATGGTCACCCCTCCACTTT
>once|-|TRBJ1-3|TRBV28
CASSFGVGAGNTIYF
TGTGCCAGCAGCTTCGGAGTAGGTGCGGGAAACACCATATATTTT
>-|-|TRBJ2-7|TRBV5-1
CASSFITGSSYEQYF
TGCGCCAGCAGCTTTATTACAGGGTCTTCCTACGAGCAGTACTTC
>-|TRBD1|TRBJ2-5|TRBV18
CASSPLTGGGETQYF
TGTGCCAGCTCACCTCTAACAGGGGGCGGCGAGACCCAGTACTTC
>-|-|TRBJ2-5|TRBV15
CATSRDLGSSQETQYF
TGTGCCACCAGCAGAGATCTAGGCAGCTCGCAAGAGACCCAGTACTTC
>-|TRBD2|TRBJ2-1|TRBV3-1/TRBV3-2
CASSQEGLAGGRDPNEQFF
TGTGCCAGCAGCCAAGAGGGACTAGCGGGGGGCCGGGACCCCAATGAGCAGTTCTTC
>-|TRBD1|TRBJ2-3|TRBV11-1
CASSLQGDTDTQYF
TGTGCCAGCAGCCTGCAGGGGGACACAGATACGCAGTATTTT
>-|TRBD1|TRBJ1-6|TRBV28
CASTHLFSLGQDNSPLHF
TGTGCCAGCACCCACCTCTTTTCCCTGGGACAGGATAATTCACCCCTCCACTTT
>-|-|TRBJ1-1|TRBV28
CASSRSGSNTEAFF
TGTGCCAGCAGTCGATCCGGGTCGAACACTGAAGCTTTCTTT
>-|-|TRBJ1-5|TRBV3-1/TRBV3-2
CASSSRGAGNQPQHF
TGTGCCAGCAGTTCCCGGGGGGCTGGCAATCAGCCCCAGCATTTT
>-|-|TRBJ2-7|TRBV15
CATSRDHGDYEQYF
TGTGCCACCAGCAGAGATCACGGGGATTACGAGCAGTACTTC
>-|-|TRBJ1-1|TRBV19
CASRIRQGSPEAFF
TGTGCCAGTAGAATACGTCAGGGGTCCCCTGAAGCTTTCTTT
>few|-|TRBJ2-2|TRBV7-6
CASSEGTFRAAGELFF
TGTGCCAGCAGCGAAGGGACTTTCAGGGCTGCCGGGGAGCTGTTTTTT
>-|TRBD1|TRBJ1-4|TRBV6-5
CASSRGQGPNEKLFF
TGTGCCAGCAGTCGCGGACAGGGACCTAATGAAAAACTGTTTTTT
>-|-|TRBJ1-2|TRBV9
CASSVGGGGWNYGYTF
TGTGCCAGCAGCGTAGGTGGGGGCGGCTGGAACTATGGCTACACCTTC
>-|TRBD1|TRBJ1-2|TRBV28
CASSRPGTVYGYTF
TGTGCCAGCAGCCGGCCAGGGACAGTTTATGGCTACACCTTC
>-|-|TRBJ2-3|TRBV15
CATSRGSASSTDTQYF
TGTGCCACCAGCAGGGGTAGCGCCTCTAGCACAGATACGCAGTATTTT
>-|-|TRBJ1-1|TRBV19
CASRAGLGAFF
TGTGCCAGTAGGGCAGGGTTGGGGGCTTTCTTT
>-|-|TRBJ1-3|TRBV5-6
CASSLGRNRNTIYF
TGTGCCAGCAGCTTGGGCAGGAACAGAAACACCATATATTTT
>-|TRBD2|TRBJ2-3|TRBV29-1
CSVNGGASDTQYF
TGCAGCGTCAACGGGGGGGCCTCTGATACGCAGTATTTT
>once|-|TRBJ1-2|TRBV28
CASSPVTWRNRIDGYTF
TGTGCCAGCAGTCCAGTGACCTGGAGGAATCGGATCGATGGCTACACCTTC
>-|-|TRBJ2-7|TRBV2
CASRSGLDYEQYF
TGTGCCAGCAGGTCGGGACTCGACTACGAGCAGTACTTC
>-|-|TRBJ2-5|TRBV6-5
CASRQGRETQYF
TGTGCCAGCCGCCAGGGGAGAGAGACCCAGTACTTC
>-|-|TRBJ2-5|TRBV7-8
CASSLFGGSQETQYF
TGTGCCAGCAGCTTATTCGGCGGATCGCAAGAGACCCAGTACTTC